A selection of T cell receptor beta chains follows, all from one sample in a study of cytomegalovirus exposure and HLA in healthy donors. Using immunoSEQ multiplex PCR, the repertoire was profiled, and TCRdb retains in-frame clones only, with some absent. This sample has about 91,000 clones, with 85% to 90% found just once. Sequences were obtained from PBMCs. These receptors were collected from a man between 18 and 35 years old in good health and CMV-seronegative. CDR3s include the opening cysteine and the closing phenylalanine or tryptophan. D genes are given only for firm matches. A row's size may be missing; if present it is once, few, many or a size class.

TRBJ1-1 | TRBD1 | TRBV7-6 | NA | TGTGCCAGCAGCTTAGCCGCTGGGACAGTCAACACTGAAGCTTTCTTT | CASSLAAGTVNTEAFF
TRBJ2-7 | NA | TRBV28 | NA | TGTGCCAGCAGTTATGCCCTAATTCGGACAGAACGTACCTACGAGCAGTACTTC | CASSYALIRTERTYEQYF
TRBJ1-1 | NA | TRBV28 | NA | TGTGCCAGCTCAAGTACAGGGCGTTACACTGAAGCTTTCTTT | CASSSTGRYTEAFF
TRBJ1-2 | NA | TRBV2 | NA | TGTGCCAGCAGTGAACGTCGGGATTATGGCTACACCTTC | CASSERRDYGYTF
TRBJ2-7 | TRBD2 | TRBV25-1 | NA | TGTGCCAGTACGCTAGGGACTAGCGGTAAACGCGAGCAGTACTTC | CASTLGTSGKREQYF
TRBJ2-1 | TRBD2 | TRBV5-3 | NA | TGTGCCAGAAGCTTGGTGCGGGAGACACAGAGCTCCTACAATGAGCAGTTCTTC | CARSLVRETQSSYNEQFF
TRBJ1-2 | TRBD1 | TRBV7-2 | NA | TGTGCCAGCAGCCCCGCAGGGGGCGCCGGGGGCTACACCTTC | CASSPAGGAGGYTF
TRBJ2-5 | NA | TRBV15 | NA | TGTGCCACCAGCAGAGACAACGGAGGAGAGACCCAGTACTTC | CATSRDNGGETQYF
TRBJ2-2 | NA | TRBV2 | NA | TGTGCCAGCAGGGGGACAATTAACACCGGGGAGCTGTTTTTT | CASRGTINTGELFF
TRBJ2-7 | TRBD1 | TRBV9 | once | TGTGCCAGCAGCGTAGAAGGGGGCCCTACCTACGAGCAGTACTTC | CASSVEGGPTYEQYF
TRBJ2-1 | NA | TRBV7-9 | NA | TGTGCCAGCACCCCCCTAGCGTCACTCTACAATGAGCAGTTCTTC | CASTPLASLYNEQFF
TRBJ2-1 | NA | TRBV29-1 | NA | TGCAGCGTCCGAAGGGGGGGTAGGGACGCTGAGTTCTTC | CSVRRGGRDAEFF
TRBJ1-6 | TRBD1 | TRBV5-1 | NA | TGCGCCAGCAGCTTGGGACAGGGGGCGACGTATAATTCACCCCTCCACTTT | CASSLGQGATYNSPLHF
TRBJ1-4 | NA | TRBV27 | NA | TGTGCCAGCAGTTCCAGGGGTAATGAAAAACTGTTTTTT | CASSSRGNEKLFF
TRBJ2-1 | NA | TRBV19 | NA | TGTGCCAGTAGACAGGGCCGTAGCTCCTACAATGAGCAGTTCTTC | CASRQGRSSYNEQFF
TRBJ2-3 | TRBD2 | TRBV25-1 | NA | TGTGCCAGCAGTGACCCCCCTTTTGGGAGGGGCACAGATACGCAGTATTTT | CASSDPPFGRGTDTQYF
TRBJ2-7 | NA | TRBV6-5 | NA | TGTGCCAGCGAGTACTACGAGCAGTACTTC | CASEYYEQYF
TRBJ2-3 | NA | TRBV7-6 | NA | TGTGCCAGCAGCTTAGCGAGAGATACGCAGTATTTT | CASSLARDTQYF
TRBJ1-1 | NA | TRBV20-1 | once | TGCAGTGCTAGGATGGAAAGGGAGGCTTTCTTT | CSARMEREAFF
TRBJ2-5 | NA | TRBV9 | NA | TGTGCCAGCAGCGTACAGGGCTTGCAAGAGACCCAGTACTTC | CASSVQGLQETQYF
TRBJ2-5 | TRBD1 | TRBV28 | NA | TGTGCCAGCAGGCTTCCGGGACAGGGGTGGGAGACCCAGTACTTC | CASRLPGQGWETQYF
TRBJ1-1 | NA | TRBV28 | NA | TGTGCCAGCAGTTTCCGGCGGGGCGGAGGGGCGAACACTGAAGCTTTCTTT | CASSFRRGGGANTEAFF
TRBJ2-5 | TRBD2 | TRBV4-2 | NA | TGTGCCAGCAGCCAAGGAGGAGCGGGAAAGGATGAGACCCAGTACTTC | CASSQGGAGKDETQYF
TRBJ2-7 | TRBD2 | TRBV6-1 | NA | TGTGCCAGCAGTCTTAATAGCGGGGCGAGCGAGCAGTACTTC | CASSLNSGASEQYF
TRBJ2-4 | NA | TRBV29-1 | NA | TGCAGCGTTACCACAGGGTCGATGAACATTCAGTACTTC | CSVTTGSMNIQYF
TRBJ2-1 | NA | TRBV11-3 | once | TGTGCCAGCAGCTTAGGACACGCATCGAATGAGCAGTTCTTC | CASSLGHASNEQFF
TRBJ1-4 | TRBD1 | TRBV5-6 | NA | TGTGCCAGCAGCTTGGGCGTAGGGGGCCCCCCTAATGAAAAACTGTTTTTT | CASSLGVGGPPNEKLFF
TRBJ2-7 | NA | TRBV28 | NA | TGTGCCAGCAGTTTATGGGTCGGCGAGCAGTACTTC | CASSLWVGEQYF
TRBJ1-5 | NA | TRBV9 | NA | TGTGCCAGCAGCGTAGGCGACAGCCTAGGGCAGCCCCAGCATTTT | CASSVGDSLGQPQHF
TRBJ2-1 | NA | TRBV29-1 | NA | TGCAGCGTAAGGGGGAATCGCAATGAGCAGTTCTTC | CSVRGNRNEQFF
TRBJ1-1 | TRBD1 | TRBV6-5 | NA | TGTGCCAGCAGTCCCAGGGACAGGGTGAACACTGAAGCTTTCTTT | CASSPRDRVNTEAFF
TRBJ2-5 | NA | TRBV19 | NA | TGTGCCAGTAGTATTCAGGGCCGGGCGGAGACCCAGTACTTC | CASSIQGRAETQYF